These T cell receptor beta chains were read from a single sample in a study of T cell changes during pregnancy in multiple sclerosis. The method was immunoSEQ multiplex PCR; TCRdb's version includes in-frame clones alone and lacks a portion of them. The table records about 94,000 clones, approximately 94% of them present only once. Material: peripheral blood, obtained in the third trimester of pregnancy. The receptor source for this set is a female donor with multiple sclerosis, enrolled in a pregnancy study. CDR3s include the opening cysteine and the closing phenylalanine or tryptophan. Clone size, where shown, is once, few, many, or a class for clones that have expanded.

abundance | j_gene | v_gene | CDR3aa
. | TRBJ1-2 | TRBV7-9 | CASSFDWTGENYGYTF
once | TRBJ2-1 | TRBV11-2 | CASSRTVLDEQFF
. | TRBJ2-6 | TRBV18 | CASSPPGAQIVSGANVLTF
. | TRBJ2-7 | TRBV6-1 | CASRRKEGPGQEQYF
. | TRBJ1-5 | TRBV2 | CASSELGGETNQPQHF
. | TRBJ2-1 | TRBV7-6 | CASSPLAGARIVGLDEQFF
. | TRBJ2-7 | TRBV9 | CASSGGGRGYEQYF
. | TRBJ1-1 | TRBV5-1 | CASSSNRGPANTEAFF
. | TRBJ2-5 | TRBV5-1 | CASSRDSQETQYF
. | TRBJ2-7 | TRBV14 | CASSQGQVSYEQYF
once | TRBJ2-7 | TRBV7-9 | CASSSLSYEQYF
. | TRBJ2-1 | TRBV9 | CASSVERTGSSNEQFF
. | TRBJ2-3 | TRBV28 | CASSLRGLRLAGDTDTQYF
once | TRBJ1-2 | TRBV29-1 | CSVEGTGGFYGYTF
. | TRBJ2-2 | TRBV7-9 | CASSLSSVLPSNTGELFF
. | TRBJ2-2 | TRBV27 | CASSFGGNTGELFF
. | TRBJ2-7 | TRBV11-2 | CASRFGTSGVSSYEQYF
. | TRBJ2-1 | TRBV7-2 | CASSSGLAGASEQFF
. | TRBJ2-1 | TRBV4-1 | CASSQESQKNEQFF
. | TRBJ1-5 | TRBV10-2 | CASSATGYSNQPQHF
. | TRBJ1-4 | TRBV5-1 | CASSRGQQTNEKLFF
. | TRBJ2-3 | TRBV11-1 | CAAQGGRLDTQYF
. | TRBJ2-7 | TRBV7-8 | CASSPRTTYEQYF
. | TRBJ2-5 | TRBV4-1 | CASSNNDREGETQYF
. | TRBJ2-4 | TRBV27 | CASSFLAGEANIQYF
. | TRBJ1-2 | TRBV7-2 | CASSYIGGYDGYTF
. | TRBJ2-5 | TRBV11-3 | CASSLRGGADQETQYF
. | TRBJ2-7 | TRBV5-4 | CASSLGVRYEQYF
. | TRBJ2-7 | TRBV15 | CATSRTGASYEQYF
once | TRBJ1-3 | TRBV4-3 | CASSPARTGQRNTIYF
. | TRBJ1-2 | TRBV5-8 | CASSLRGDSNYGYTF
. | TRBJ2-5 | TRBV7-2 | CASSVDRKETQYF
. | TRBJ1-5 | TRBV7-6 | CASSLNARQGGNQPQHF
few | TRBJ1-2 | TRBV2 | CVSSPGVYGYTF
. | TRBJ2-7 | TRBV2 | CASRPWEQEQYF
. | TRBJ2-7 | TRBV6-5 | CASSKTGGWYEQYF
. | TRBJ2-1 | TRBV5-4 | CASSLDKNEQFF